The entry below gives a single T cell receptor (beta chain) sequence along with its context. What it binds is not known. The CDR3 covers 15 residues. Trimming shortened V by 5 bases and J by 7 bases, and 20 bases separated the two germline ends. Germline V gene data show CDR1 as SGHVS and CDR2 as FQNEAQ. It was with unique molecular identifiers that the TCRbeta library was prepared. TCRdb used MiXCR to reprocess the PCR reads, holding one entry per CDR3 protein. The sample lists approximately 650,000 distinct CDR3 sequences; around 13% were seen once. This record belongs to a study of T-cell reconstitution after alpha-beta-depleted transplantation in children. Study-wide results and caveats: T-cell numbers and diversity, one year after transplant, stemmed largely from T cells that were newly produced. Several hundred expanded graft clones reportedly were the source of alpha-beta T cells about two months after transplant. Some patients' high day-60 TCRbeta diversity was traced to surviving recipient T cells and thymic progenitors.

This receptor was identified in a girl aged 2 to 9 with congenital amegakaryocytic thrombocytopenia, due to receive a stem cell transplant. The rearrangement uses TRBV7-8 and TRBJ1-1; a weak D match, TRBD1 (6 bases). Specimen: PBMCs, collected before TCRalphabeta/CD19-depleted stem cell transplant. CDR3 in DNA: TGTGCCAGCAGCAGCCGGGGGGGCGAGATGGGTGAAGCTTTCTTT. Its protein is CASSSRGGEMGEAFF.